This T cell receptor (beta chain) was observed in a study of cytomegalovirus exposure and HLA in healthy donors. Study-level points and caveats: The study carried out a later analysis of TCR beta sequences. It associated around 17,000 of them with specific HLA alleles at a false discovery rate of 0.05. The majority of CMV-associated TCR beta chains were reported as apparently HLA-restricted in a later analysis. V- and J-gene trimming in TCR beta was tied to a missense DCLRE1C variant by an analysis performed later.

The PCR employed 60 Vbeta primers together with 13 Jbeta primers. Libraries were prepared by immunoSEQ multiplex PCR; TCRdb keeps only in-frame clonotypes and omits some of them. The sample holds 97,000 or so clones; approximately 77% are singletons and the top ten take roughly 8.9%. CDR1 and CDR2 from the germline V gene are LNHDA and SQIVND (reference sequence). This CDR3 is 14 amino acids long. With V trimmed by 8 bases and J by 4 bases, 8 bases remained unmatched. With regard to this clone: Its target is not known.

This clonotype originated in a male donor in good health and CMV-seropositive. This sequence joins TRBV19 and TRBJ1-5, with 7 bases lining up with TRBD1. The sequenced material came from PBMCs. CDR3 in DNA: TGTGCCAGTGGGGGCCGACAGGGTAATCAGCCCCAGCATTTT. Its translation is CASGGRQGNQPQHF.